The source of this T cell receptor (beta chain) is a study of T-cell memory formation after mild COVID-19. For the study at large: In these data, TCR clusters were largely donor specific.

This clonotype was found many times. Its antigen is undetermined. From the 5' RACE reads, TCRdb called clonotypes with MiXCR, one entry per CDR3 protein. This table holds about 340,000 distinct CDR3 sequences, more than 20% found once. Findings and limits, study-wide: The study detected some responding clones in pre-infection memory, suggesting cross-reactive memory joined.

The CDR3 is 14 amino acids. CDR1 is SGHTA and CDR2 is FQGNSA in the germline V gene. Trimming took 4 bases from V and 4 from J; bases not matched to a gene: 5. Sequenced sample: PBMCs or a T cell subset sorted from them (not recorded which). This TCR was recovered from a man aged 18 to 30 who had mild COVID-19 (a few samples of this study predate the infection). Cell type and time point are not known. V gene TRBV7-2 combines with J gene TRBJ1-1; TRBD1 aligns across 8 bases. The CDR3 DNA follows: TGTGCCAGCAGCTCCCAGGGGGCGAGCACTGAAGCTTTCTTT. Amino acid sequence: CASSSQGASTEAFF.